Below, one TCR beta chain is given with its context. The antigen is undetermined. These data originate in a study of somatic mutations in cytotoxic T cells in rheumatoid arthritis. Trimming took 0 bases from V and 4 from J; bases not matched to a gene: 1. This CDR3 spans 17 amino acids. The germline gives CDR1 LNHNV, CDR2 YYDKDF (reference sequence). Study-level results: A largest CD8+ clone above 20% of CD8+ cells occurred in about an eighth of the roughly 60 patients. A slight TRBV07 underrepresentation in rheumatoid arthritis patients was reported without multiple-comparison adjustment.

The protocol was immunoSEQ multiplex PCR, while the TCRdb copy is restricted to in-frame clones and leaves out a portion. The sample has 23,000 or so clones; roughly four fifths are singletons. Sequenced sample: CD8+ T cells sorted from blood. This receptor was taken from a woman between 18 and 29 years old in good health. V usage is TRBV15 and J usage is TRBJ2-3, with 16 bases matching TRBD2. CDR3 loop: CATSRDGTSGRADTQYF. CDR3 DNA sequence: TGTGCCACCAGCAGAGATGGGACTAGCGGGAGGGCAGATACGCAGTATTTT.